This TCR beta chain derives from a study of blood T cell repertoires in COVID-19. Study as a whole: COVID-19 samples from acute and convalescent phases originated in the United States, Italy and Spain. Nucleic acid was either cDNA or gDNA, and it came from T cells, B-cell-depleted T cells, or PBMCs.

This CDR3 region has 13 residues. The germline V gene has CDR1 SGHDT and CDR2 YYEEEE. Deletions cut 0 bases from V and 3 bases from J, with 7 bases between. Authors' analysis steps: Reference gene primers were amplified, and this amplification served to estimate nucleated cell counts. Some clones are missing from TCRdb's copy, which holds only in-frame ones; the method was immunoSEQ multiplex PCR. The V and J calls and clone size are taken from that table; D and trimming were inferred from the DNA. This sample yields over 450,000 clones, of which about 91% are seen a single time; around 0.9% belongs to the top ten. This clone was seen a handful of times.

The sequencing input was peripheral blood. This sequence originates from a man aged 18 to 30 with COVID-19, enrolled during active disease. This sequence joins TRBV5-6 and TRBJ2-7; D gene ambiguous. CDR3: CASSLEPRYEQYF. DNA of the CDR3: TGTGCCAGCAGCTTGGAGCCGCGCTACGAGCAGTACTTC. The full variable domain, its missing parts supplied by reference TRBV5-6 and TRBJ2-7, is DAGVTQSPTHLIKTRGQQVTLRCSPKSGHDTVSWYQQALGQGPQFIFQYYEEEERQRGNFPDRFSGHQFPNYSSELNVNALLLGDSALYLCASSLEPRYEQYFGPGTRLTVT.